Each of the 20 T cell receptor beta chains below was sequenced from the same sample in a study of blood T cells in healthy people across ages. Then a second PCR, running roughly 7 to 11 cycles, was carried out with a sample-barcoded 5' primer and a J-beta primer mix. TCRdb ran MiXCR on the 5' RACE reads and lists one entry per CDR3 protein. The profile shows around 970,000 distinct CDR3 sequences, 51% of them singletons. Sequences were obtained from blood. These receptor sequences come from an older woman in good health.

This chain joins TRBV7-8 and TRBJ2-3; possible D gene TRBD2, 5 bases. This CDR3 region has 13 residues. V lost 5 bases, J lost 7 bases, and 13 bases lay in between. Germline V gene data show CDR1 as SGHVS and CDR2 as FQNEAQ. For the CDR3, the DNA is TGTGCCAGCAGCCCACAGTACGGGAATACGCAGTATTTT. Its protein is CASSPQYGNTQYF. Together with reference TRBV7-8 and TRBJ2-3, the CDR3 gives the full variable domain: GAGVSQSPRYKVAKRGQDVALRCDPISGHVSLFWYQQALGQGPEFLTYFQNEAQLDKSGLPSDRFFAERPEGSVSTLKIQRTQQEDSAVYLCASSPQYGNTQYFGPGTRLTVL.

The CDR3 nucleotides read TGTGCCAGCATCCTGACTAGCGGGAGTAGGGAGACCCAGTACTTC. Translating it yields CASILTSGSRETQYF. V is TRBV7-2 and J is TRBJ2-5; 12 bases map to TRBD2. This CDR3 spans 15 amino acids. Germline V gives CDR1 SGHTA, CDR2 FQGNSA. J gave up 5 bases and V 7 bases, and 8 bases lay outside the gene matches.

As for this clonotype: At one of its ends the junction is not consistent with the germline gene, which may arise from a read error. This rearrangement joins TRBV5-1 to TRBJ2-1, with D possibly matching TRBD2 (6 bases). CDR3 size: 14 residues. Germline CDR1 reads SGHRS; CDR2 reads YFSETQ. The CDR3 sequence: CASSWAGFYNKQFF. The CDR3 DNA is TGCGCCAGCAGCTGGGCGGGGTTCTACAATAAGCAGTTCTTC.

The chain couples TRBV28 to TRBJ2-4; D uncertain. The J call may be faulty, since TRBJ2-7 better matches the DNA end. Germline values: CDR1 MDHEN, CDR2 SYDVKM. The CDR3 contains 13 residues. CDR3 sequence (DNA): TGTGCCAGCAGTTTAATACAGCTTTACGAGCAGTACTTC. Translating gives CASSLIQLYEQYF.

This clonotype was seen just once. The V call is TRBV27, the J call TRBJ2-7; D perhaps matches TRBD1 (6 bases). The V gene's germline CDR1 is MNHEY and CDR2 SMNVEV (reference sequence). The CDR3 runs to 15 residues. V lost 8 bases and J 4 bases, leaving 21 bases between the germline ends. The CDR3 loop reads CASAKSSAGEYEQYF. The CDR3 DNA sequence: TGTGCCAGCGCTAAATCAAGCGCAGGGGAATACGAGCAGTACTTC.

V gene TRBV4-1 combines with J gene TRBJ2-7; D is possibly TRBD2 (7 bases). Trimming removed 3 bases at V and 10 bases at J, with 25 bases between. Germline V gene sequence: CDR1 MGHRA, CDR2 YSYEKL. The CDR3 is 16 residues long. CDR3 sequence reads: CASSQRGGVYGEAQYF. The CDR3 coding sequence is TGCGCCAGCAGCCAGAGGGGGGGAGTATACGGGGAGGCCCAGTACTTC.

The V and J genes are TRBV20-1 and TRBJ2-3, with no clear D. Per germline, CDR1 DFQATT and CDR2 SNEGSKA (reference sequence). This CDR3 region has 11 residues. V lost 6 bases, J lost 5 bases, and 9 bases lay in between. The DNA for the CDR3 is TGCAGTGCGTCGCCCAAAGATACGCAGTATTTT. Encoded protein: CSASPKDTQYF.

The gene calls are TRBV20-1 and TRBJ2-3; 9 nucleotides align to TRBD1. CDR1 is DFQATT and CDR2 is SNEGSKA in the germline V gene (reference sequence). V lost 3 bases, J lost 3 bases, and 10 bases stayed unmatched. The CDR3 is made up of 16 amino acids. CDR3 sequence: CSARTGGVKGTDTQYF. The CDR3 bases are TGCAGTGCTAGGACAGGGGGTGTAAAAGGGACAGATACGCAGTATTTT.

The CDR3 nucleotides are TGTGCCAGCAGTGACCTTACACGGAGCAATCAGCCCCAGCATTTT. It is translated as CASSDLTRSNQPQHF. V is TRBV2 and J is TRBJ1-5, with D unresolved. CDR3 length equals 15 residues. Germline V lookup: CDR1 SNHLY, CDR2 FYNNEI. V was clipped by 3 bases and J by 1 base, with 10 bases between them.

The J gene is TRBJ2-4, the V gene TRBV7-8, with 9 bases that match TRBD1. V shed 2 bases, J shed 6 bases, and the junction held 2 bases outside the gene matches. Germline values: CDR1 SGHVS, CDR2 FQNEAQ. This CDR3 is built from 14 residues. The CDR3 DNA reads TGTGCCAGCAGCTTACGACAGGGGGGAAACATTCAGTACTTC. Protein: CASSLRQGGNIQYF.

This clonotype occurred many times. The chain has TRBV20-1 and TRBJ2-7; 11 bases are shared with TRBD1. With V trimmed by 3 bases and J by 3 bases, 4 bases remained unmatched. The germline V gene has CDR1 DFQATT and CDR2 SNEGSKA (reference sequence). The CDR3 extends over 14 amino acids. In nucleotides, the CDR3 is TGCAGTGCTAGTTCCGGGACAGGGGGCTACGAGCAGTACTTC. Translating it yields CSASSGTGGYEQYF.

CDR3 nucleotides: TGCAGTGCTAGGGTTCCGGGCACTGAAGCTTTCTTT. It encodes CSARVPGTEAFF. The gene calls are TRBV20-1 and TRBJ1-1; D gene ambiguous. The ends were cut back, 3 bases at V and 4 bases at J, with 9 bases in the middle. CDR1 and CDR2 (germline): DFQATT, SNEGSKA (reference sequence). The CDR3 contains 12 residues.

Only a few counts were recorded for this clonotype. The junction departs from the called germline gene at one end, perhaps through a read error. This chain uses TRBV6-6 with TRBJ2-1, with TRBD2 matching over 9 bases. In germline, CDR1 is MNHNY, CDR2 SVGAGI (reference sequence). The CDR3 runs to 16 residues. The CDR3 region has the DNA TGTGCCAGCAGCCCAAAGGGGCTAGCGGGACCGCATGAGCAGTTCTTT. Translating gives CASSPKGLAGPHEQFF.

The rearrangement joins TRBV9 to TRBJ2-1, with 9 bases identical to TRBD1. The germline V gene has CDR1 SGDLS and CDR2 YYNGEE. Trimming cost V 0 bases and J 6 bases; bases outside gene matches: 7. The CDR3 consists of 16 residues. In DNA, the CDR3 is TGTGCCAGCAGCGTAGGAGGGGGACAGGGATCCAATGAGCAGTTCTTC. This translates into CASSVGGGQGSNEQFF.

The chain combines TRBV20-1 with TRBJ2-7; D gene unclear. V shed 3 bases and J shed 1 base, with 7 bases lying between them. This CDR3 has 12 amino acids. Germline CDR1 is DFQATT and CDR2 is SNEGSKA (reference sequence). CDR3 region: CSASTYSYEQYF. CDR3 bases: TGCAGTGCTAGTACATATTCCTACGAGCAGTACTTC.

In its sample, this clonotype was seen a few times. This chain joins TRBV10-3 and TRBJ2-1; 12 bases agree with TRBD2. V lost 4 bases and J lost 6; bases outside the gene matches: 4. The CDR3 totals 15 residues. Germline assignment: CDR1 ENHRY and CDR2 SYGVKD. The chain's CDR3 is CAISAPTSGGNEQFF. The DNA for the CDR3 is TGTGCCATCAGTGCCCCGACTAGCGGGGGCAATGAGCAGTTCTTC.

This clonotype was counted once. The chain has TRBV4-1 and TRBJ2-5; possibly TRBD1 for D (5 bases). The tail of the sequence fits TRBJ2-7 better, so the J call may be wrong. This CDR3 is 15 amino acids long. The germline V gene has CDR1 MGHRA and CDR2 YSYEKL. The CDR3 DNA reads as TGCGCCAGCAGCCTGGTCGAGACAGAGTTCTACGAGCAGTACTTC. Translation gives CASSLVETEFYEQYF.

The chain joins TRBV7-3 to TRBJ2-1, with 8 nucleotides matching TRBD1. J lost 5 bases, V lost 3 bases, and 6 bases had no gene match. The CDR3 sequence is 15 residues long. Germline CDR1 is SGHTA and CDR2 is FQGTGA. The CDR3 sequence is CASSFLRQGNNEQFF. The CDR3, as DNA: TGTGCCAGCAGCTTTTTGAGACAGGGGAACAATGAGCAGTTCTTC.

V is TRBV5-1 and J is TRBJ2-1, with 8 bases aligning to TRBD2. This CDR3 has 15 residues. The J segment lost 4 bases and the V segment lost 2 bases, leaving 5 bases of the junction unmatched. Germline V gives CDR1 SGHRS, CDR2 YFSETQ. The CDR3 DNA is TGCGCCAGCAGCTTAGCGGGAGAAAGGTACAATGAGCAGTTCTTC. As protein: CASSLAGERYNEQFF.

V is TRBV12-3 or TRBV12-4 and J is TRBJ1-5; D is perhaps TRBD1 (5 bases). The length of the CDR3 is 11 residues. Trimming took off 3 bases at V and 12 bases at J, with 9 bases between the two ends. CDR3 sequence reads: CASSLGVDQHF. The CDR3 region has the DNA TGTGCCAGCAGTTTGGGGGTGGACCAGCATTTT.